This TCR beta chain was sequenced during a study of blood T cell dynamics during melanoma immunotherapy. Study-wide background: Standard first-line treatment here was pembrolizumab or nivolumab plus ipilimumab in metastatic melanoma.

The time point denotes: week 3, after first cycle of checkpoint inhibitor. Comments on this clone: Its antigen is not known.

A fixed DNA input of around 0.35 ug was used per bulk PBMC sample. Clones were read by immunoSEQ multiplex PCR, and TCRdb kept only the in-frame ones, dropping some. The sample has around 20,000 clones, 87% seen once; the top ten hold about 8%. V gave up 5 bases and J gave up 1 base, with 9 bases separating them. CDR3 length equals 13 residues. The germline V gene has CDR1 MDHEN and CDR2 SYDVKM. Study-wide points: At W3, later disease-control patients showed bifurcated PBMC repertoire changes, unlike progressors.

The sample here was blood, taken from a patient treated with checkpoint blockade. The sequence came from a human donor with melanoma. The chain couples TRBV28 to TRBJ2-7, with D unclear. The CDR3 is CASSPPSSYEQYF. The CDR3 DNA is TGTGCCAGCAGTCCCCCGTCTTCCTACGAGCAGTACTTC.